The T cell receptor beta chain described here comes from a study of T cells after yellow fever vaccination. The CDR3 is 16 amino acids. With V trimmed by 4 bases and J by 1 base, 9 bases remained unmatched. The germline V gene encodes CDR1 SGHRS and CDR2 YFSETQ. TCRdb analysed the 5' RACE reads with MiXCR anew, one entry per CDR3 protein. The data show about 30,000 distinct CDR3 sequences, with about 4.6% seen just once and around half held by the top ten. This clonotype was observed many times. The sample consisted of CD8+ T cells sorted from PBMCs, taken 5 days after the yellow fever booster vaccination. This TCR derives from a man between 25 and 39 years old who received the YFV17D yellow fever vaccine. This sequence joins TRBV5-1 and TRBJ1-2; 8 nucleotides align to TRBD1. The CDR3 nucleotides are TGCGCCAGCAGCGGGGGGACAGGATTTCTTAACTATGGCTACACCTTC. Translating it yields CASSGGTGFLNYGYTF.